These 10 T cell receptor beta chains were all obtained from the same sample, sequenced in a study of patients and donors after allogeneic stem cell transplantation. TCRdb called the RT-PCR reads again in MiXCR, with one record for every CDR3 protein. The repertoire has about a million distinct CDR3 sequences, roughly 18% of them found once; the top ten carry 5% to 7.5%. Sequencing used blood, either unsorted or a sorted T cell fraction (not recorded which). The receptors shown here come from a human donor who was either an allogeneic HSCT recipient or a stem cell or donor lymphocyte infusion donor (not recorded which). It is not recorded whose cells these are; they may come from a transplant donor.

In its sample, this clonotype was seen a few times. The chain has TRBV4-3 and TRBJ2-7, with 9 bases identical to TRBD1. The CDR3 runs to 17 residues. Per germline, CDR1 LGHNA and CDR2 YSLEER. With 1 base clipped from V and 0 bases from J, the junction kept 7 bases outside the gene matches. In nucleotides, the CDR3 is TGCGCCAGCAGCCAAGGTACCGGGACAGGGTCCTCCTACGAGCAGTACTTC. Its protein is CASSQGTGTGSSYEQYF.

The rearrangement links TRBV20-1 to TRBJ1-2; 11 bases line up with TRBD1. This CDR3 is 14 amino acids long. Trimming cost V 6 bases and J 3 bases; bases outside gene matches: 6. Germline-derived CDR1 and CDR2 are DFQATT and SNEGSKA (reference sequence). The CDR3 is CSATGTGGYYGYTF. Here the CDR3 DNA reads TGCAGTGCGACCGGGACAGGGGGATACTATGGCTACACCTTC.

The chain combines TRBV29-1 with TRBJ1-1, with 8 bases lining up with TRBD1. From germline, CDR1 is SQVTM and CDR2 ANQGSEA. V was clipped by 7 bases and J by 7 bases; unmatched bases: 8. CDR3 size: 12 residues. CDR3 amino acids: CSADRGPGEAFF. The CDR3 coding sequence is TGCAGCGCCGACAGGGGTCCTGGTGAAGCTTTCTTT.

This clonotype was counted only a few times. This rearrangement joins TRBV7-2 to TRBJ2-7, with D uncertain. The CDR3 is 14 amino acids. Germline loops: CDR1 SGHTA, CDR2 FQGNSA. V lost 1 base and J lost 2, with 9 bases in between. CDR3 nucleotides: TGTGCCAGCAGCTTAGAATCCGGAACCTACGAGCAGTACTTC. Its translation: CASSLESGTYEQYF.

The sample holds a few counts of this clonotype. The chain combines TRBV3-1 with TRBJ2-2, with a tentative D call TRBD1 (5 bases). Germline V gene data show CDR1 as LGHDT and CDR2 as YNNKEL (reference sequence). V shed 3 bases and J shed 6 bases, with 14 bases lying between them. The length of the CDR3 is 15 residues. CDR3 region: CASSQNRIKSGELFF. CDR3 nucleotide sequence: TGTGCCAGCAGCCAGAACAGGATTAAATCCGGGGAGCTGTTTTTT.

The rearrangement joins TRBV4-3 to TRBJ1-2; TRBD1 matches at 8 bases. This CDR3 has 15 residues. The germline CDR1 and CDR2 sequences are LGHNA and YSLEER. After removal of 4 bases from V and 5 bases from J, the junction contained 9 bases not matched to a gene. The CDR3, as DNA: TGCGCCAGCAGCCCCTCGGCAGGGGGCGCTTATGGCTACACCTTC. This translates into CASSPSAGGAYGYTF.

The sample holds a few counts of this clonotype. The V gene is TRBV6-5, the J gene TRBJ2-7; D unresolved. Germline assignment: CDR1 MNHEY and CDR2 SVGAGI. V dropped 1 base and J dropped 6 bases, with 7 bases sitting between them. The CDR3 has 12 amino acids. CDR3 in amino acids: CASSYFDGEQYF. DNA of the CDR3: TGTGCCAGCAGTTACTTCGACGGCGAGCAGTACTTC.

This clonotype was detected a few times. The chain employs TRBV20-1 and TRBJ2-7; tentatively, D is TRBD1 (5 bases). There are 15 residues in the CDR3. The V end was cut by 1 base, the J end by 2 bases, with 15 bases between. The germline gives CDR1 DFQATT, CDR2 SNEGSKA (reference sequence). The CDR3 here is CSARGIQELPYEQYF. The CDR3 DNA sequence: TGCAGTGCTAGAGGAATACAGGAACTTCCCTACGAGCAGTACTTC.

This clonotype appeared many times. J is TRBJ2-4 and V is TRBV12-3 or TRBV12-4, with D possibly being TRBD2 (6 bases). CDR3 length equals 20 residues. Trimming removed 5 bases at V and 0 bases at J, with 26 bases between. CDR3 residues: CASSRRVDGTGTLAKNIQYF. DNA of the CDR3: TGTGCCAGCAGTCGTAGGGTTGACGGGACTGGGACCTTAGCCAAAAACATTCAGTACTTC.

The chain joins TRBV13 to TRBJ2-7, with 7 bases lining up with TRBD1. CDR1 is PRHDT and CDR2 is FYEKMQ in the germline V gene (reference sequence). With V trimmed by 0 bases and J by 3 bases, 5 bases remained unmatched. The CDR3 has 15 amino acids. As DNA, the CDR3 is TGTGCCAGCAGCTTAGGTCAGGACAGGATCTACGAGCAGTACTTC. This codes for CASSLGQDRIYEQYF.